The 20 T cell receptor beta chains reported below all come from one sample, sequenced in a study of blood T cell repertoires in COVID-19. The protocol was immunoSEQ multiplex PCR, while the TCRdb copy is restricted to in-frame clones and leaves out a portion. The sample yields approximately 400,000 clones, about 89% seen once. The sample taken for sequencing was peripheral blood. The origin of the receptors is a man in his forties or fifties with acute or convalescent COVID-19.

The chain carries TRBV28 and TRBJ1-1, with a possible D match to TRBD1 (6 bases). V was shortened by 0 bases and J by 1 base, with 9 bases between the two germline ends. Germline V gene data show CDR1 as MDHEN and CDR2 as SYDVKM. The CDR3 is made up of 15 amino acids. The CDR3 coding sequence is TGTGCCAGCAGTTTATGGACAGGACCGAACACTGAAGCTTTCTTT. Its translation: CASSLWTGPNTEAFF. Using reference TRBV28 and TRBJ1-1 for the parts outside the CDR3, the full variable domain is DVKVTQSSRYLVKRTGEKVFLECVQDMDHENMFWYRQDPGLGLRLIYFSYDVKMKEKGDIPEGYSVSREKKERFSLILESASTNQTSMYLCASSLWTGPNTEAFFGQGTRLTVV.

The chain uses TRBV19 and TRBJ2-1, with D uncertain. The CDR3 has 12 amino acids. Germline-derived CDR1 and CDR2 are LNHDA and SQIVND (reference sequence). V was clipped by 1 base and J by 8 bases, with 6 bases between them. The CDR3, as DNA: TGTGCCAGTAGTATAGCTCCCCATGAGCAGTTCTTC. Translation: CASSIAPHEQFF.

This chain uses TRBV7-2 with TRBJ2-3; 10 bases are a match to TRBD1. Looked up from germline, CDR1 is SGHTA and CDR2 is FQGNSA. The ends lost 2 bases at V and 7 bases at J; junction bases unmatched: 12. The CDR3 runs to 17 residues. The CDR3 nucleotides read TGTGCCAGCAGCTTATCAGGACAGGGGGTGTTGGGCTATACGCAGTATTTT. Amino acid sequence: CASSLSGQGVLGYTQYF.

The chain employs TRBV5-5 and TRBJ2-6; D might be TRBD1 (6 bases). The germline V and J ends were trimmed by 5 bases and 1 base, with 19 bases remaining between them. CDR3 length: 18 residues. Germline CDR1 is SGHKS and CDR2 is YYEKEE (reference sequence). CDR3 sequence reads: CASSSRDTLFSGANVLTF. The CDR3 DNA reads as TGTGCCAGCAGTTCCCGGGACACCCTTTTTTCTGGGGCCAACGTCCTGACTTTC.

This clone was seen a single time. The J gene is TRBJ1-1, the V gene TRBV5-4; possible D gene TRBD1, 6 bases. V was pared by 2 bases and J by 0 bases, with 14 bases between. The germline V gene encodes CDR1 SGHNT and CDR2 YYREEE (reference sequence). This CDR3 spans 16 amino acids. The CDR3 here is CASSFTGFIMNTEAFF. As DNA, the CDR3 is TGTGCCAGCAGCTTCACAGGGTTTATCATGAACACTGAAGCTTTCTTT.

This clone was counted a single time. The chain has TRBV5-1 and TRBJ2-1; D may be TRBD1 (8 bases). Germline loops: CDR1 SGHRS, CDR2 YFSETQ. The CDR3 is made up of 14 amino acids. V gave up 4 bases and J gave up 9 bases, with 17 bases separating them. This CDR3 is CASSPRTGRVEQFF. The CDR3, as DNA: TGCGCCAGCAGCCCCCGGACAGGGAGGGTTGAGCAGTTCTTC.

Turning to this clone: The same CDR3 arises from other DNA sequences in this sample as well. This sequence joins TRBV7-3 and TRBJ2-7, with 8 positions matching TRBD2. Germline CDR1 SGHTA, CDR2 FQGTGA. The ends lost 2 bases at V and 3 bases at J; junction bases unmatched: 3. There are 14 residues in the CDR3. The CDR3 DNA sequence: TGTGCCAGCAGCTTACAGGCGGGAGGCTACGAGCAGTACTTC. This codes for CASSLQAGGYEQYF. Filled out from reference TRBV7-3 and TRBJ2-7, the complete variable domain reads GAGVSQTPSNKVTEKGKYVELRCDPISGHTALYWYRQSLGQGPEFLIYFQGTGAADDSGLPNDRFFAVRPEGSVSTLKIQRTERGDSAVYLCASSLQAGGYEQYFGPGTRLTVT.

CDR3 in amino acids: CASTTGGIGSPLHF. The CDR3 DNA is TGTGCCAGCACTACAGGGGGGATAGGTTCACCCCTCCACTTT. The chain uses TRBV28 and TRBJ1-6; 8 positions match TRBD1. The CDR3 sequence is 14 residues long. Trimming cost V 7 bases and J 9 bases; bases outside gene matches: 8. CDR1 MDHEN and CDR2 SYDVKM come from the germline V gene.

The rearrangement links TRBV28 to TRBJ1-3; 7 nucleotides align to TRBD1. V dropped 6 bases and J dropped 2; count of bases not matched to a gene: 4. Per germline, CDR1 MDHEN and CDR2 SYDVKM. This CDR3 is 14 amino acids long. This chain's CDR3 is CASRPDRAGNTIYF. The DNA for the CDR3 is TGTGCCAGCAGACCCGACAGGGCTGGAAACACCATATATTTT.

The V call is TRBV10-2, the J call TRBJ2-5; 11 nucleotides align to TRBD1. With V trimmed by 4 bases and J by 5 bases, 6 bases remained unmatched. The CDR3 covers 15 residues. Germline V CDR1 and CDR2: WSHSY, SAAADI. This CDR3 is CASSGTGGGVETQYF. The CDR3 region has the DNA TGCGCCAGCAGTGGGACAGGGGGCGGGGTGGAGACCCAGTACTTC.

The rearrangement links TRBV13 to TRBJ2-7; 13 bases map to TRBD2. With V trimmed by 5 bases and J by 2 bases, 3 bases remained unmatched. CDR1 PRHDT and CDR2 FYEKMQ come from the germline V gene (reference sequence). The CDR3 is 15 amino acids. The CDR3 region has the DNA TGTGCCAGCAGCCCGACTAGCGGGAGGACCTACGAGCAGTACTTC. Its translation is CASSPTSGRTYEQYF.

The chain carries TRBV19 and TRBJ1-1; tentatively, D is TRBD1 (6 bases). V lost 2 bases and J lost 0, with 10 bases in between. The CDR3 sequence is 15 residues long. Per the germline V gene, CDR1 is LNHDA and CDR2 is SQIVND (reference sequence). The CDR3 DNA sequence: TGTGCCAGTAGTATACAGGACAGCATGAACACTGAAGCTTTCTTT. This codes for CASSIQDSMNTEAFF.

V is TRBV19 and J is TRBJ1-2, with no clear D. V lost 5 bases and J lost 4, with 14 bases in between. CDR3 length: 14 residues. Germline V gene data show CDR1 as LNHDA and CDR2 as SQIVND (reference sequence). The CDR3 region has the DNA TGTGCCAGTAGTCACGCCCCAGGCGCCTATGGCTACACCTTC. Translation: CASSHAPGAYGYTF.

This clone was picked up a small number of times. The chain employs TRBV2 and TRBJ2-3, with 7 bases that match TRBD1. The germline V gene has CDR1 SNHLY and CDR2 FYNNEI. Unmatched junction bases numbered 5, after V lost 8 bases and J lost 0 bases. CDR3 length: 14 amino acids. The CDR3 sequence is CASDRESSTDTQYF. In DNA form, the CDR3 reads TGTGCCAGCGACAGGGAATCTAGCACAGATACGCAGTATTTT.

This chain links TRBV4-1 with TRBJ2-4, with D unclear. Germline V gene lookup returns CDR1 MGHRA and CDR2 YSYEKL. This CDR3 contains 15 residues. The V end was cut by 1 base, the J end by 0 bases, with 7 bases between. This CDR3 reads CASSQAYLAKNIQYF. CDR3 nucleotides: TGCGCCAGCAGCCAAGCTTATCTAGCCAAAAACATTCAGTACTTC.

This chain joins TRBV2 and TRBJ2-1; unclear D gene. The CDR3 runs to 15 residues. Germline V gene sequence: CDR1 SNHLY, CDR2 FYNNEI. V was cut by 1 base and J by 0 bases, with 7 bases left in between. CDR3 residues: CASSEVDYSYNEQFF. DNA for the CDR3: TGTGCCAGCAGTGAAGTAGATTACTCCTACAATGAGCAGTTCTTC.

V and J are TRBV30 and TRBJ2-7; D is unresolved. Trimming cost V 2 bases and J 3 bases, with 11 bases left between them. The CDR3 runs 13 residues. The germline gives CDR1 GTSNPN, CDR2 SVGIG (reference sequence). The CDR3 region has the DNA TGTGCCTGGAGTCAAAAAACCAGCTACGAGCAGTACTTC. It translates to CAWSQKTSYEQYF.

The chain has TRBV6-1 and TRBJ1-1, with D perhaps matching TRBD1 (6 bases). This CDR3 spans 16 amino acids. CDR1 and CDR2 (germline): MNHNS, SASEGT. V was pared by 2 bases and J by 1 base, with 14 bases between. The CDR3 nucleotides read TGTGCCAGCAGTGAAACAGGGTTCCCTAGGAACACTGAAGCTTTCTTT. Translating it yields CASSETGFPRNTEAFF.

This chain connects TRBV2 to TRBJ1-2; D is unresolved. V dropped 1 base and J dropped 10 bases, with 7 bases sitting between them. Germline values: CDR1 SNHLY, CDR2 FYNNEI. The CDR3 spans 11 residues. The CDR3 loop reads CASSEGEAYTF. CDR3 DNA sequence: TGTGCCAGCAGTGAAGGGGAGGCCTACACCTTC.

A few counts support this clone. The chain carries TRBV10-3 and TRBJ1-1; possible D gene TRBD1, 6 bases. The CDR3 has 16 residues. V lost 7 bases and J 5 bases, leaving 23 bases between the germline ends. Germline CDR1 ENHRY, CDR2 SYGVKD. The CDR3 protein is CAITGGATGSETEAFF. In DNA form, the CDR3 reads TGTGCCATCACCGGGGGGGCCACCGGGTCCGAAACTGAAGCTTTCTTT.